Presented here are 14 T cell receptor beta chains from one specimen sequenced in a study of PD-1 blockade in classical Hodgkin lymphoma. All patients experienced relapse after autologous stem cell transplantation, and brentuximab vedotin exposure was variable. This table comes from immunoSEQ multiplex PCR, and its TCRdb copy is limited to in-frame clones, with some not included. The sample records about 41,000 clones, about 70% being singletons. This sample comprised peripheral blood mononuclear cells (PBMCs), obtained at baseline. These receptors were taken from a human donor with classical Hodgkin lymphoma.

The CDR3 loop reads CASSIKRGQGNTEAFF. CDR3 in DNA: TGTGCCAGTAGTATTAAGCGGGGTCAGGGGAACACTGAAGCTTTCTTT. The chain combines TRBV19 with TRBJ1-1, with a weak D call TRBD1 (5 bases). The CDR3 covers 16 residues. Germline CDR1 LNHDA, CDR2 SQIVND (reference sequence). Trimming left V 3 bases short and J 1 base short, with 15 bases between.

This chain joins TRBV21-1 and TRBJ1-4. TRBV21-1 is a pseudogene locus. CDR3 length equals 15 residues. This CDR3 reads CASSKGCRDNEKLFF. CDR3 nucleotides: TGTGCCAGCAGCAAAGGGTGTAGAGACAATGAAAAACTGTTTTTT.

The J gene is TRBJ2-7, the V gene TRBV5-6, with D uncertain. The CDR3 extends over 19 amino acids. The V end lost 1 base, the J end lost 4 bases, and 27 bases lay between the germline ends. CDR1 is SGHDT and CDR2 is YYEEEE in the germline V gene. This chain's CDR3 is CASSLNGPIPGASAYEQYF. Written as DNA, the CDR3 is TGTGCCAGCAGCTTGAACGGCCCGATACCCGGCGCCTCCGCATACGAGCAGTACTTC.

The chain recombines TRBV30 with TRBJ2-2; D ambiguous. The V gene's germline CDR1 is GTSNPN and CDR2 SVGIG (reference sequence). This CDR3 is built from 13 residues. V dropped 0 bases and J dropped 9 bases, with 11 bases sitting between them. The CDR3 DNA reads as TGTGCCTGGAGTGTACTGAGCTCCCGGGAGCTGTTTTTT. It specifies CAWSVLSSRELFF.

The rearrangement uses TRBV7-8 and TRBJ2-5, with TRBD2 identical over 9 bases. The J segment lost 1 base and the V segment lost 4 bases, leaving 13 bases of the junction unmatched. This CDR3 is built from 18 residues. Germline V CDR1 and CDR2: SGHVS, FQNEAQ. The CDR3 here is CASSSPGLAGPFQETQYF. CDR3 DNA sequence: TGTGCCAGCAGCTCCCCAGGGCTAGCGGGGCCTTTCCAAGAGACCCAGTACTTC.

This clone was seen more than once but under ten times. The chain has TRBV30 and TRBJ1-4; no firm D call. Germline V gene lookup returns CDR1 GTSNPN and CDR2 SVGIG (reference sequence). Trimming took 2 bases from V and 8 from J, leaving 12 bases between them. This CDR3 comprises 13 residues. The CDR3 nucleotides are TGTGCCTGGAGTCTCAACACGGGGGAAAAACTGTTTTTT. This codes for CAWSLNTGEKLFF.

DNA of the CDR3: TGTGCCAGTAGTATTGACAGGTTGGACACTGAAGCTTTCTTT. Translated, it gives CASSIDRLDTEAFF. The chain uses TRBV19 and TRBJ1-1; TRBD1 is a possible D gene (6 bases). CDR3 size: 14 residues. Trimming cost V 3 bases and J 3 bases, with 11 bases left between them. From germline, CDR1 is LNHDA and CDR2 SQIVND (reference sequence).

This clone was seen a single time. The chain couples TRBV7-8 to TRBJ2-7; D is possibly TRBD1 (6 bases). V lost 5 bases to trimming and J lost 2 bases, with 16 bases between them. Germline CDR1 is SGHVS and CDR2 is FQNEAQ. The CDR3 has 15 amino acids. The DNA for the CDR3 is TGTGCCAGCAGCCTAAACCAGGGGCTGACCTACGAGCAGTACTTC. Amino acids: CASSLNQGLTYEQYF.

V and J are TRBV7-9 and TRBJ2-7; 14 positions match TRBD2. The CDR3 runs to 19 residues. The germline CDR1 and CDR2 sequences are SEHNR and FQNEAQ (reference sequence). The junction had 17 bases not matched to a gene; V was cut back by 5 bases and J by 5 bases. The CDR3: CASSPPRGTSGSRTDEQYF. In DNA form, the CDR3 reads TGTGCCAGCAGCCCTCCCCGAGGGACTAGCGGGAGTCGTACCGACGAGCAGTACTTC.

The genes are TRBV5-5 and TRBJ1-1, with a tentative D call TRBD1 (6 bases). This CDR3 is 17 amino acids long. Trimming took off 0 bases at V and 1 base at J, with 16 bases between the two ends. Germline V gene sequence: CDR1 SGHKS, CDR2 YYEKEE (reference sequence). The CDR3 sequence is CASSLVGGPGWNTEAFF. CDR3 coding DNA: TGTGCCAGCAGCTTGGTTGGGGGGCCGGGGTGGAACACTGAAGCTTTCTTT. Full variable domain (missing parts from reference TRBV5-5 and TRBJ1-1): DAGVTQSPTHLIKTRGQQVTLRCSPISGHKSVSWYQQVLGQGPQFIFQYYEKEERGRGNFPDRFSARQFPNYSSELNVNALLLGDSALYLCASSLVGGPGWNTEAFFGQGTRLTVV.

The J gene is TRBJ1-1, the V gene TRBV7-9; 7 nucleotides line up with TRBD1. V shed 2 bases and J 8 bases; nucleotides not matched to a gene: 5. The CDR3 has 13 amino acids. Germline CDR1 and CDR2: SEHNR and FQNEAQ (reference sequence). The chain's CDR3 is CASSLTGEGEAFF. The CDR3, as DNA: TGTGCCAGCAGCTTAACAGGGGAAGGAGAAGCTTTCTTT.

The genes are TRBV30 and TRBJ1-2; D is possibly TRBD1 (5 bases). V was cut by 2 bases and J by 4 bases, with 11 bases left in between. Germline assignment: CDR1 GTSNPN and CDR2 SVGIG (reference sequence). The CDR3 has 13 amino acids. CDR3 DNA sequence: TGTGCCTGGAGTCCTGGGGGGTCCTATGGCTACACCTTC. This gives the protein CAWSPGGSYGYTF. The whole variable domain, remainder taken from reference TRBV30 and TRBJ1-2, is SQTIHQWPATLVQPVGSPLSLECTVEGTSNPNLYWYRQAAGRGLQLLFYSVGIGQISSEVPQNLSASRPQDRQFILSSKKLLLSDSGFYLCAWSPGGSYGYTFGSGTRLTVV.

Points on this clone: Within the sample, other DNA sequences also encode this same CDR3. V usage is TRBV2 and J usage is TRBJ1-5; D remains unclear. Germline V gives CDR1 SNHLY, CDR2 FYNNEI. Trimming removed 3 bases at V and 10 bases at J, with 10 bases between. This CDR3 is 12 amino acids long. CDR3 region: CASSDSMGPQHF. The CDR3 nucleotides read TGTGCCAGCAGTGACAGCATGGGACCCCAGCATTTT.

Here the CDR3 reads CSVVGGTFEAFF. The CDR3 bases are TGCAGCGTTGTTGGGGGGACGTTTGAAGCTTTCTTT. The rearrangement links TRBV29-1 to TRBJ1-1; D may be TRBD1 (5 bases). Trimming took off 4 bases at V and 7 bases at J, with 13 bases between the two ends. The length of the CDR3 is 12 residues. The germline V gene encodes CDR1 SQVTM and CDR2 ANQGSEA.